This entry lists 5 T cell receptor beta chains sequenced from one sample in a study of monozygotic twins with inflammatory bowel disease. TCRdb re-called the 5' RACE reads; one entry per CDR3 protein, DNA not given. The listing records about 210,000 distinct CDR3 sequences. The sequenced material came from blood. These receptors originate from a human donor with ulcerative colitis or Crohn's disease, or a healthy co-twin of an affected twin (not recorded which).

The chain uses TRBV9 and TRBJ2-1; TCRdb designates TRBD2, a call that cannot be tested without DNA. The CDR3 length is 17 residues. Per germline, CDR1 SGDLS and CDR2 YYNGEE. CDR3: CASSLSSGGLLDNEQFF.

V usage is TRBV12-3 or TRBV12-4 and J usage is TRBJ2-3; the TCRdb call, TRBD1, lacks DNA for checking. This CDR3 spans 14 amino acids. This CDR3 reads CASSFGRSTDTQYF.

This sequence joins TRBV6-5 and TRBJ2-5; TCRdb outputs TRBD1, but without DNA this stays unchecked. The CDR3 has 13 amino acids. Germline V gene sequence: CDR1 MNHEY, CDR2 SVGAGI. The CDR3 sequence is CASSSGRGETQYF.

CDR3 loop: CASRTGTGASYEQYF. The chain links TRBV12-3 or TRBV12-4 to TRBJ2-7; the D call from TCRdb, TRBD1, cannot be confirmed without DNA. CDR3 length: 15 residues.

The chain employs TRBV12-3 or TRBV12-4 and TRBJ2-2; there is no DNA to check the TCRdb D call of TRBD2. CDR3 length: 14 residues. CDR3: CASVDSGTYRELFF.